The present TCR beta chain was sequenced within a study of CD8+ T cells in alopecia areata. The wider study: Patients received oral tofacitinib, 5 to 10 mg twice daily, for moderate-to-severe alopecia areata.

Study-wide results and caveats: Lesional scalp exceeded normal scalp in clonality, especially in alopecia totalis/universalis. The treated group had a single nonresponder, limiting CD8+ expansion-response conclusions.

This clone showed up just once. Its matching antigen is unknown. The V end was cut by 1 base, the J end by 3 bases, with 12 bases between. CDR3 length: 15 residues. In germline, CDR1 is MGHRA, CDR2 YSYEKL. Reverse transcribed after extraction, RNA yielded cDNA as the sequencing template. Sequencing was performed with immunoSEQ multiplex PCR; in TCRdb, only in-frame clones are kept and a portion is missing. Of some 150,000 clones in the sample, 85% to 90% were seen once. Treatment defined: oral pan-JAK inhibitor, 5-10 mg twice daily. Sampling of alopecia areata patients yielded lesional scalp punch biopsies as well as peripheral blood.

This chain joins TRBV4-1 and TRBJ1-2; D gene ambiguous. The sequence derives from a human donor with alopecia areata. The sequencing used CD8+ T cells sorted from blood, collected at week 4, from a patient treated with tofacitinib. CDR3 region: CASSQAPGPDYGYTF. In DNA, the CDR3 is TGCGCCAGCAGCCAAGCCCCCGGGCCAGACTATGGCTACACCTTC.